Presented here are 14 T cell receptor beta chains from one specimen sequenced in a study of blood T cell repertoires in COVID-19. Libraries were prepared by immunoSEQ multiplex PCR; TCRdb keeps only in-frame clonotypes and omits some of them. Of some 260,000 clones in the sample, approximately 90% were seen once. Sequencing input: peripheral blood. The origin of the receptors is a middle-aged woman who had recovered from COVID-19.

CDR3: CASSQGQLNEKLFF. CDR3 sequence (DNA): TGCGCCAGCAGCCAGGGACAGCTTAATGAAAAACTGTTTTTT. This chain joins TRBV4-1 and TRBJ1-4, with 7 bases aligning to TRBD1. V was clipped by 3 bases and J by 4 bases; unmatched bases: 2. Germline values: CDR1 MGHRA, CDR2 YSYEKL. CDR3 size: 14 residues.

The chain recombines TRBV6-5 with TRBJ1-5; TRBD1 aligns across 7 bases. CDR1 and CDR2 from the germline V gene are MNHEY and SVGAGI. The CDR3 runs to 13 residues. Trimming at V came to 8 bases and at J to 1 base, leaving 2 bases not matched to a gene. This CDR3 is CASRRGSNQPQHF. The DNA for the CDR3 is TGTGCCAGCCGCAGGGGGAGCAATCAGCCCCAGCATTTT.

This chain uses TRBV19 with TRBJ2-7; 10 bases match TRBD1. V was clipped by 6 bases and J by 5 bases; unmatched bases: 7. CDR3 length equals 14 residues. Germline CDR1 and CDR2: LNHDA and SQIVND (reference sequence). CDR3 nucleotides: TGTGCCAGTAGCCACCGGGACAGGGGCCACGAGCAGTACTTC. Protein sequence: CASSHRDRGHEQYF.

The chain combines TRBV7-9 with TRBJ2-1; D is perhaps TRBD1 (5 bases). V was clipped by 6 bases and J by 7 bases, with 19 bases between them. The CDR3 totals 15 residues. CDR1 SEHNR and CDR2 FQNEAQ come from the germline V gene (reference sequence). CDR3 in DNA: TGTGCCAGCAGATCCCTAAAGGGCTCAGGGAATGAGCAGTTCTTC. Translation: CASRSLKGSGNEQFF.

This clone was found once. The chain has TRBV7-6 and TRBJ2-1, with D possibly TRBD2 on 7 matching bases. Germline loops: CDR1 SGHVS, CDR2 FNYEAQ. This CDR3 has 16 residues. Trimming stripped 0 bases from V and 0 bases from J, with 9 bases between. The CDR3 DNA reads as TGTGCCAGCAGCTTAGCAGGGGGGGCCTCCTACAATGAGCAGTTCTTC. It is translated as CASSLAGGASYNEQFF. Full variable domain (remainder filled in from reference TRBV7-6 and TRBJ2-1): GAGVSQSPRYKVTKRGQDVALRCDPISGHVSLYWYRQALGQGPEFLTYFNYEAQQDKSGLPNDRFSAERPEGSISTLTIQRTEQRDSAMYRCASSLAGGASYNEQFFGPGTRLTVL.

The CDR3: CASSMGFSGANVLTF. In nucleotides, the CDR3 is TGTGCCAGTAGTATGGGCTTCTCTGGGGCCAACGTCCTGACTTTC. This chain uses TRBV19 with TRBJ2-6, with D unresolved. The V and J ends lost 3 bases and 0 bases respectively, with 6 bases between them. The CDR3 consists of 15 residues. Looked up from germline, CDR1 is LNHDA and CDR2 is SQIVND (reference sequence).

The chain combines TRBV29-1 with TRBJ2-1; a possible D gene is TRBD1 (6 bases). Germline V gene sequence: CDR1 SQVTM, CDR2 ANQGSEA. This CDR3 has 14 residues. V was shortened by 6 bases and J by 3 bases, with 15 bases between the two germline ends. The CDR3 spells CSVVTGSFYNEQFF. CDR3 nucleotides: TGCAGCGTCGTTACAGGGAGCTTCTACAATGAGCAGTTCTTC.

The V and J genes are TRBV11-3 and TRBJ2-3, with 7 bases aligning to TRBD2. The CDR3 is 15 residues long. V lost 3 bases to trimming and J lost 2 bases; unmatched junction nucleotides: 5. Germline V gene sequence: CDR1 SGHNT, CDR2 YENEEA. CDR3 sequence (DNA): TGTGCCAGCAGCTTCTGGCGGGAGTACACAGATACGCAGTATTTT. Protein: CASSFWREYTDTQYF.

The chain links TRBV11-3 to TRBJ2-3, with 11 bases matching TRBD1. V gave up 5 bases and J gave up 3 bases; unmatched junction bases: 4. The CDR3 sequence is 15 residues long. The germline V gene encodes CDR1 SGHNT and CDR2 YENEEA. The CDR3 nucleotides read TGTGCCAGCAGCGGGGACAGGGGGGTTACAGATACGCAGTATTTT. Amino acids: CASSGDRGVTDTQYF.

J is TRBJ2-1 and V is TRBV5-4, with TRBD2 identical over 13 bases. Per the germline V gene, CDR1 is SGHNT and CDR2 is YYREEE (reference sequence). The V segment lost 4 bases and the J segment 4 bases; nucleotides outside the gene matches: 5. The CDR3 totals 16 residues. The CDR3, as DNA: TGTGCCAGCAGCGGGAGACTAGCGGGGGGATACAATGAGCAGTTCTTC. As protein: CASSGRLAGGYNEQFF.

CDR3 sequence reads: CAWSALGMGEQFF. CDR3 DNA: TGTGCCTGGAGCGCACTAGGGATGGGTGAGCAGTTCTTC. The chain links TRBV30 to TRBJ2-1, with D possibly matching TRBD2 (5 bases). Looked up from germline, CDR1 is GTSNPN and CDR2 is SVGIG (reference sequence). V lost 3 bases and J 9 bases, leaving 15 bases between the germline ends. The CDR3 consists of 13 residues.

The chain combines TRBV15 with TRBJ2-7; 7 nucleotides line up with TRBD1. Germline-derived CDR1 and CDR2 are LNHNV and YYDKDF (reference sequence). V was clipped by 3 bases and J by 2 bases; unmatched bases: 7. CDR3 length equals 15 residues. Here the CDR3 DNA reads TGTGCCACCAGCAGGGGCCGGGACAGTACCTACGAGCAGTACTTC. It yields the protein CATSRGRDSTYEQYF.

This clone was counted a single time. Written as DNA, the CDR3 is TGCGCCAGCAGCCAAGATACGATGGGTTCAACAGGGAATTCACCCCTCCACTTT. Amino acids: CASSQDTMGSTGNSPLHF. This chain connects TRBV4-1 to TRBJ1-6, with a tentative D call TRBD1 (6 bases). This CDR3 has 18 amino acids. Germline CDR1 and CDR2: MGHRA and YSYEKL. Trimming removed 0 bases from V and 7 bases from J, with 19 bases in between.

In DNA form, the CDR3 reads TGTGCCAGCAGCCCCTCTAGCGGGAGCCGGTTAGGGGGCGAGCAGTACTTC. It encodes CASSPSSGSRLGGEQYF. J is TRBJ2-7 and V is TRBV7-2; 10 nucleotides line up with TRBD2. With 5 bases clipped from V and 6 bases from J, the junction kept 16 bases outside the gene matches. The CDR3 is made up of 17 amino acids. Germline CDR1 reads SGHTA; CDR2 reads FQGNSA.